These 24 T cell receptor beta chains originate from one sample sequenced in a study of OX40 agonist ivuxolimab in advanced cancers. Produced via immunoSEQ multiplex PCR; TCRdb's table is partial and in-frame only. The sample holds about 71,000 clones, approximately 80% seen once. Specimen: CD4+ or CD8+ T cells sorted from blood, collected in a trial of the OX40 agonist ivuxolimab. The source of these receptors is an adult with an advanced solid tumor such as melanoma, head and neck, liver or kidney cancer.

The chain couples TRBV4-2 to TRBJ2-5; a possible D gene is TRBD1 (5 bases). Germline V gene data show CDR1 as LGHNA and CDR2 as YNFKEQ. Trimming left V 1 base short and J 1 base short, with 19 bases between. This CDR3 is built from 18 residues. Here the CDR3 reads CASSQGQSSGPAQETQYF. The CDR3 region has the DNA TGTGCCAGCAGCCAAGGCCAGTCTTCAGGGCCAGCCCAAGAGACCCAGTACTTC.

The V call is TRBV7-3, the J call TRBJ2-2, with 9 bases fitting TRBD2. The CDR3 is made up of 15 amino acids. Germline V gene data show CDR1 as SGHTA and CDR2 as FQGTGA. V gave up 1 base and J gave up 3 bases; unmatched junction bases: 0. The CDR3 nucleotides read TGTGCCAGCAGCTTAATAGCGGGAGACACCGGGGAGCTGTTTTTT. Its protein is CASSLIAGDTGELFF.

A few counts support this clone. This chain uses TRBV9 with TRBJ1-5; 9 bases line up with TRBD1. The CDR3 sequence is 15 residues long. J gave up 7 bases and V 2 bases, and 7 bases lay outside the gene matches. CDR1 is SGDLS, CDR2 YYNGEE, per germline. The CDR3 DNA reads TGTGCCAGCAGCGTTGGGGACAGGGAGGCCCAGCCCCAGCATTTT. It yields the protein CASSVGDREAQPQHF.

The gene calls are TRBV10-1 and TRBJ2-3, with D perhaps matching TRBD2 (5 bases). Trimming pared 4 bases from V and 10 bases from J, leaving 15 bases between. The CDR3 runs to 13 residues. CDR1 and CDR2 (germline): WNHNN, SYGVQD (reference sequence). The CDR3 DNA follows: TGCGCCAGCAGTGCTGTGAGTTACGGGGCGCAGTATTTT. Amino acids: CASSAVSYGAQYF.

The DNA of the CDR3 is TGCGCCAGCAGAAGCGGCGCTAGCACAGATACGCAGTATTTT. Encoded protein: CASRSGASTDTQYF. The gene calls are TRBV5-1 and TRBJ2-3; possibly TRBD2 for D (5 bases). Trimming cost V 5 bases and J 0 bases, with 10 bases left between them. CDR3 size: 14 residues. Germline V gene data show CDR1 as SGHRS and CDR2 as YFSETQ. Full variable domain (missing parts from reference TRBV5-1 and TRBJ2-3): KAGVTQTPRYLIKTRGQQVTLSCSPISGHRSVSWYQQTPGQGLQFLFEYFSETQRNKGNFPGRFSGRQFSNSRSEMNVSTLELGDSALYLCASRSGASTDTQYFGPGTRLTVL.

In DNA, the CDR3 is TGTGCCAGCAGCTTAGGTTGGAAACGTGGCTACACCTTC. Translated: CASSLGWKRGYTF. The J gene is TRBJ1-2, the V gene TRBV7-9; unclear D gene. Germline lookup yields CDR1 SEHNR and CDR2 FQNEAQ (reference sequence). The CDR3 loop spans 13 amino acids. The V and J ends lost 1 base and 7 bases respectively, with 10 bases between them.

The chain uses TRBV5-1 and TRBJ1-2; D gene unclear. Per the germline V gene, CDR1 is SGHRS and CDR2 is YFSETQ. V was trimmed by 3 bases and J by 3 bases, leaving 12 bases between them. The CDR3 spans 14 residues. As DNA, the CDR3 is TGCGCCAGCAGCTCCCGCGCTAGGGACTATGGCTACACCTTC. It is translated as CASSSRARDYGYTF. The variable domain in full, completed from reference TRBV5-1 and TRBJ1-2, reads KAGVTQTPRYLIKTRGQQVTLSCSPISGHRSVSWYQQTPGQGLQFLFEYFSETQRNKGNFPGRFSGRQFSNSRSEMNVSTLELGDSALYLCASSSRARDYGYTFGSGTRLTVV.

The chain links TRBV7-2 to TRBJ2-1; D is perhaps TRBD1 (5 bases). V lost 3 bases, J lost 9 bases, and 9 bases lay in between. Germline CDR1 SGHTA, CDR2 FQGNSA. The CDR3 extends over 12 amino acids. CDR3 nucleotide sequence: TGTGCCAGCAGCTTTGACAGAGGTGAGCAGTTCTTC. It translates to CASSFDRGEQFF.

V usage is TRBV5-1 and J usage is TRBJ1-1; D may be TRBD1 (5 bases). Germline V gene sequence: CDR1 SGHRS, CDR2 YFSETQ. Trimming stripped 5 bases from V and 5 bases from J, with 16 bases between. The CDR3 loop spans 14 amino acids. The CDR3: CASSLGDLQTEAFF. CDR3 coding DNA: TGCGCCAGCAGTCTGGGGGATCTACAGACTGAAGCTTTCTTT.

The CDR3 loop reads CASSQETGNGYTF. The CDR3 DNA sequence: TGCGCCAGCAGCCAAGAGACAGGGAATGGCTACACCTTC. The chain joins TRBV4-3 to TRBJ1-2, with 7 bases fitting TRBD1. The V gene's germline CDR1 is LGHNA and CDR2 YSLEER. The CDR3 loop spans 13 amino acids. Losses at the gene ends were 0 bases for V and 6 bases for J; bases not matched to a gene: 1.

V usage is TRBV5-1 and J usage is TRBJ1-1; the D gene is possibly TRBD1 (5 bases). The CDR3 spans 13 residues. Looked up from germline, CDR1 is SGHRS and CDR2 is YFSETQ. V was clipped by 3 bases and J by 6 bases, with 12 bases between them. The CDR3: CASSSQGSSEAFF. As DNA, the CDR3 is TGCGCCAGCAGCTCCCAGGGTTCTTCTGAAGCTTTCTTT.

This clone was recorded only once. This rearrangement joins TRBV7-9 to TRBJ1-4; no clear D. Germline-derived CDR1 and CDR2 are SEHNR and FQNEAQ (reference sequence). The CDR3 spans 16 residues. The V end lost 4 bases, the J end lost 8 bases, and 20 bases lay between the germline ends. The CDR3 spells CASSSHRRGSVEKLFF. The CDR3 DNA sequence: TGTGCCAGCAGCTCCCATCGTCGAGGTTCGGTCGAAAAACTGTTTTTT.

The rearrangement links TRBV5-4 to TRBJ2-5; TRBD1 matches at 7 bases. CDR3 length: 14 residues. Germline V lookup: CDR1 SGHNT, CDR2 YYREEE (reference sequence). Losses at the gene ends were 3 bases for V and 2 bases for J; bases not matched to a gene: 4. The CDR3 coding sequence is TGTGCCAGCAGCTGGTGGGACAGACAAGAGACCCAGTACTTC. This codes for CASSWWDRQETQYF.

This clone was seen just once. The V call is TRBV2, the J call TRBJ2-5, with TRBD1 matching 7 bases. This CDR3 comprises 14 residues. Germline loops: CDR1 SNHLY, CDR2 FYNNEI. Trimming at V came to 4 bases and at J to 5 bases, leaving 7 bases not matched to a gene. CDR3 sequence: CASSVIGGRETQYF. CDR3 bases: TGTGCCAGCAGTGTGATAGGGGGCCGGGAGACCCAGTACTTC.

The CDR3 nucleotides read TGTGCCAGCAGTTCGATAGGCTACACCTTC. Protein product: CASSSIGYTF. The V call is TRBV28, the J call TRBJ1-2; no firm D call. The germline V gene has CDR1 MDHEN and CDR2 SYDVKM. V lost 4 bases, J lost 8 bases, and 5 bases lay in between. The CDR3 sequence is 10 residues long.

The sample holds a few counts of this clone. The chain employs TRBV6-1 and TRBJ1-5; D not certain. V was trimmed by 7 bases and J by 3 bases, leaving 10 bases between them. The CDR3 is made up of 13 amino acids. Per the germline V gene, CDR1 is MNHNS and CDR2 is SASEGT. CDR3 DNA sequence: TGTGCCAGCACCGAACGCCTCAATCAGCCCCAGCATTTT. This translates into CASTERLNQPQHF.

The gene calls are TRBV18 and TRBJ1-3; D is possibly TRBD1 (6 bases). The CDR3 loop spans 15 amino acids. CDR1 is KGHSH and CDR2 is LQKENI in the germline V gene. The V end was cut by 9 bases, the J end by 0 bases, with 15 bases between. The CDR3 nucleotides read TGTGCCAGTTTCCAAACAGGGTCCTCTGGAAACACCATATATTTT. This codes for CASFQTGSSGNTIYF. The entire variable domain, with the rest obtained from reference TRBV18 and TRBJ1-3, is as follows: NAGVMQNPRHLVRRRGQEARLRCSPMKGHSHVYWYRQLPEEGLKFMVYLQKENIIDESGMPKERFSAEFPKEGPSILRIQQVVRGDSAAYFCASFQTGSSGNTIYFGEGSWLTVV.

The chain combines TRBV7-9 with TRBJ1-4; 10 nucleotides align to TRBD1. The V gene's germline CDR1 is SEHNR and CDR2 FQNEAQ (reference sequence). The CDR3 is made up of 17 amino acids. With 5 bases clipped from V and 6 bases from J, the junction kept 12 bases outside the gene matches. CDR3 sequence: CASSHSYPGQGHEKLFF. CDR3 DNA sequence: TGTGCCAGCAGCCATTCATATCCGGGACAGGGGCATGAAAAACTGTTTTTT.

This clone was detected only once. The gene calls are TRBV7-9 and TRBJ2-2, with 9 nucleotides matching TRBD1. V trimming: 4 bases; J trimming: 3 bases; junction bases outside the gene matches: 3. The CDR3 contains 15 residues. Germline values: CDR1 SEHNR, CDR2 FQNEAQ (reference sequence). The CDR3 DNA follows: TGTGCCAGCAGCTCGGGACAGGGATACACCGGGGAGCTGTTTTTT. Translating it yields CASSSGQGYTGELFF.

The table lists this clone with a few counts. CDR3 sequence: CASSRKEYMNTEAFF. CDR3 sequence (DNA): TGTGCCAGCAGCCGAAAGGAATACATGAACACTGAAGCTTTCTTT. The chain is built from TRBV13 and TRBJ1-1; no clear D gene. The CDR3 is 15 amino acids. The germline V gene encodes CDR1 PRHDT and CDR2 FYEKMQ (reference sequence). V was shortened by 5 bases and J by 0 bases, with 13 bases between the two germline ends.

The V gene is TRBV27, the J gene TRBJ1-5; D uncertain. Trimming pared 5 bases from V and 1 base from J, leaving 3 bases between. The CDR3 consists of 12 residues. Germline assignment: CDR1 MNHEY and CDR2 SMNVEV (reference sequence). The CDR3 DNA reads TGTGCCAGCAGTCGGAGCAATCAGCCCCAGCATTTT. It yields the protein CASSRSNQPQHF.

In this sample, this clone turned up once. This chain joins TRBV2 and TRBJ2-1; D call uncertain. V dropped 6 bases and J dropped 3 bases, with 3 bases sitting between them. CDR3 length equals 11 residues. Germline V gene lookup returns CDR1 SNHLY and CDR2 FYNNEI. This CDR3 is CASRDYNEQFF. The CDR3, as DNA: TGTGCCAGCAGGGACTACAATGAGCAGTTCTTC.

The CDR3 region has the DNA TGTGCCAGCAGGGAACGACTAGCATTCTACGAGCAGTACTTC. Amino acid sequence: CASRERLAFYEQYF. The rearrangement uses TRBV2 and TRBJ2-7, with TRBD2 identical over 7 bases. The CDR3 runs 14 residues. CDR1 and CDR2 from the germline V gene are SNHLY and FYNNEI. V shed 6 bases and J 3 bases; nucleotides not matched to a gene: 8.

CDR3: CASSFDTGDYNEQFF. The DNA for the CDR3 is TGCGCCAGCAGCTTTGATACAGGGGACTACAATGAGCAGTTCTTC. This chain uses TRBV5-1 with TRBJ2-1, with 7 bases identical to TRBD1. The CDR3 spans 15 residues. The V and J ends lost 2 bases and 3 bases, in that order; junction bases with no gene match: 5. Germline V lookup: CDR1 SGHRS, CDR2 YFSETQ.